This entry lists 8 T cell receptor beta chains sequenced from one sample in a study of vaccination effects on CD4 cells after COVID-19. The antigens of these receptors remain unknown. The data were produced by immunoSEQ multiplex PCR, yet TCRdb's version contains in-frame clones alone and is incomplete. Among 70,000 to 85,000 clones listed, roughly three quarters were seen once. Following culture for approximately 11 days, CD4+ T cells were isolated. Sample: CD4+ T cells from PBMCs cultured without peptide, taken before COVID-19 vaccination. The source is a human donor who received a COVID-19 vaccine.

The rearrangement uses TRBV28 and TRBJ1-2; possible D gene TRBD1, 5 bases. V lost 8 bases and J 2 bases, leaving 12 bases between the germline ends. Germline V lookup: CDR1 MDHEN, CDR2 SYDVKM. This CDR3 has 13 amino acids. The CDR3 sequence is CASAEGKNYGYTF. For the CDR3, the DNA is TGTGCCAGCGCGGAGGGGAAGAACTATGGCTACACCTTC.

The table lists this clone with a few counts. The genes are TRBV5-4 and TRBJ1-1, with D possibly being TRBD1 (6 bases). The CDR3 is made up of 13 amino acids. The germline V and J ends were trimmed by 3 bases and 1 base, with 7 bases remaining between them. Germline V gives CDR1 SGHNT, CDR2 YYREEE (reference sequence). The CDR3 bases are TGTGCCAGCAGCTCACAGGGGAACACTGAAGCTTTCTTT. It specifies CASSSQGNTEAFF.

In this sample, this clone turned up once. V is TRBV3-1 (or the pseudogene TRBV3-2) and J is TRBJ1-4; no firm D call. Germline CDR1 reads LGHDT; CDR2 reads YNNKEL (reference sequence). Trimming took off 1 base at V and 2 bases at J, with 2 bases between the two ends. CDR3 length: 13 residues. In DNA, the CDR3 is TGTGCCAGCAGCCAAGCTACTAATGAAAAACTGTTTTTT. Residues: CASSQATNEKLFF.

V and J are TRBV5-1 and TRBJ2-7; D is possibly TRBD2 (5 bases). CDR1 and CDR2 from the germline V gene are SGHRS and YFSETQ. The CDR3 totals 12 residues. Trimming pared 9 bases from V and 5 bases from J, leaving 15 bases between. The CDR3 DNA sequence: TGCGCCATCCGGGAAGGATTCCACGAGCAGTACGTC. Translated, it gives CAIREGFHEQYV.

V and J are TRBV6-1 and TRBJ2-7; TRBD1 matches 11 bases. The germline V gene encodes CDR1 MNHNS and CDR2 SASEGT. Germline trimming cut 4 bases from V and 0 bases from J; bases unmatched to any gene: 5. This CDR3 contains 16 residues. CDR3 protein: CASSVDRGRPSYEQYV. The CDR3 DNA is TGTGCCAGCAGTGTGGACAGGGGGCGCCCCTCCTACGAGCAGTACGTC.

This rearrangement joins TRBV5-1 to TRBJ2-3; no clear D. The germline CDR1 and CDR2 sequences are SGHRS and YFSETQ. Deletions cut 0 bases from V and 2 bases from J, with 10 bases between. This CDR3 is built from 15 residues. The CDR3 protein is CASSLDDGFTDTQYF. CDR3 DNA sequence: TGCGCCAGCAGCTTGGATGATGGGTTCACAGATACGCAGTATTTT.

V gene TRBV6-6 combines with J gene TRBJ2-2; the match to TRBD1 covers 7 bases. Germline V lookup: CDR1 MNHNY, CDR2 SVGAGI (reference sequence). This CDR3 is 16 amino acids long. Trimming cost V 2 bases and J 4 bases; bases outside gene matches: 7. CDR3 amino acids: CASSYGTVPFTGELFF. The CDR3 region has the DNA TGTGCCAGCAGTTACGGGACAGTACCCTTCACCGGGGAGCTGTTTTTT.

This clone was found once. V is TRBV6-6 and J is TRBJ1-1; 8 bases fit TRBD1. The CDR3 is made up of 14 amino acids. In germline, CDR1 is MNHNY, CDR2 SVGAGI (reference sequence). Unmatched junction bases numbered 7, after V lost 2 bases and J lost 8 bases. CDR3 amino acids: CASSYGQGSYEAFF. CDR3 bases: TGTGCCAGCAGTTACGGACAGGGATCATACGAAGCTTTCTTT.